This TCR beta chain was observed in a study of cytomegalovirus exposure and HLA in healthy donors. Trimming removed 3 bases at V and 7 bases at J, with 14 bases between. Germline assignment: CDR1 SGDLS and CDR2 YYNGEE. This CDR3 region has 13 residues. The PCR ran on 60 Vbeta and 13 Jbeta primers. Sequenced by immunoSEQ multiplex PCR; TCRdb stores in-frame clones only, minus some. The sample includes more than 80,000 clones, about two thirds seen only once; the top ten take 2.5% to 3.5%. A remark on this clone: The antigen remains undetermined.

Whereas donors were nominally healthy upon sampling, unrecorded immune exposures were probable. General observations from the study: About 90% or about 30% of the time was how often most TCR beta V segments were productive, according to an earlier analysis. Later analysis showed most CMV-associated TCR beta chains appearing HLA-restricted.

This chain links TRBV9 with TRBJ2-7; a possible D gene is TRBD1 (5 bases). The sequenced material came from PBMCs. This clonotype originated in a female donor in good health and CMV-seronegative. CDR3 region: CASSEADQGEQYF. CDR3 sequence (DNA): TGTGCCAGCAGCGAGGCAGACCAGGGAGAGCAGTACTTC.